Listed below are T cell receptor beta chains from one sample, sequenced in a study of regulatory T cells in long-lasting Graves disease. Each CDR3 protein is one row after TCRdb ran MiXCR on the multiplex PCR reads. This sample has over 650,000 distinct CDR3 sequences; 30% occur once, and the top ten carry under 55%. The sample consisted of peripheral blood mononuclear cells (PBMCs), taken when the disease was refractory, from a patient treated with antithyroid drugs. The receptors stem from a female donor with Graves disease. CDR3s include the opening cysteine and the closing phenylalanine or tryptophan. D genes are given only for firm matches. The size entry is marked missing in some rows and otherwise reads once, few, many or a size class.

DNA: TGTGCCAGCAGTCCGCGGACAGGGGAAGAGCAGTACTTC; CDR3: CASSPRTGEEQYF; D: TRBD1; J: TRBJ2-7; V: TRBV27; size: NA
DNA: TGTGCCAGCAGTTACTCGAGACAGGGCTACGAGCAGTACTTC; CDR3: CASSYSRQGYEQYF; D: TRBD1; J: TRBJ2-7; V: TRBV6-5; size: few
DNA: TGTGCCAGTAGTAACCCTGTGGGAGGGACGGCCAATGAGCAGTTCTTC; CDR3: CASSNPVGGTANEQFF; D: TRBD2; J: TRBJ2-1; V: TRBV19; size: few
DNA: TGTGCCAGCAGCCCTAGGGGAGTAGGACCCCTCCACTTT; CDR3: CASSPRGVGPLHF; D: NA; J: TRBJ1-6; V: TRBV7-3; size: few
DNA: TGTGCCAGCAGCTTGGGGACACCCTATAGCAATCAGCCCCAGCATTTT; CDR3: CASSLGTPYSNQPQHF; D: NA; J: TRBJ1-5; V: TRBV7-9; size: NA
DNA: TGTGCCAGCAGCTCCCGGAGGGGGCCCAACACCGGGGAGCTGTTTTTT; CDR3: CASSSRRGPNTGELFF; D: NA; J: TRBJ2-2; V: TRBV7-9; size: few
DNA: TGTGCCAGCAGCTCCGGACACGACCTAAGCAATCAGCCCCAGCATTTT; CDR3: CASSSGHDLSNQPQHF; D: NA; J: TRBJ1-5; V: TRBV7-8; size: NA
DNA: TGCAGTGCTAGAGATTGGACAGCAGAGAAGAACACTGAAGCTTTCTTT; CDR3: CSARDWTAEKNTEAFF; D: NA; J: TRBJ1-1; V: TRBV20-1; size: NA
DNA: TGTGCCAGCAGTTCTCCGGGCCAAGAGACCCAGTACTTC; CDR3: CASSSPGQETQYF; D: NA; J: TRBJ2-5; V: TRBV12-3/TRBV12-4; size: many
DNA: TGTGCCAGCAGCCACCCCTGGCGAGGGCAAGAGACCCAGTACTTC; CDR3: CASSHPWRGQETQYF; D: NA; J: TRBJ2-5; V: TRBV11-2; size: few
DNA: TGCGCCAGCAGCGCGGCCAACATGAACACCGGGGAGCTGTTTTTT; CDR3: CASSAANMNTGELFF; D: NA; J: TRBJ2-2; V: TRBV5-1; size: few
DNA: TGCAGCGTTCTGAAGGATCGGACTGAAGCTTTCTTT; CDR3: CSVLKDRTEAFF; D: NA; J: TRBJ1-1; V: TRBV29-1; size: few
DNA: TGTGCCAGCAGTTGGAGGGCAGGAGAGACCCAGTACTTC; CDR3: CASSWRAGETQYF; D: NA; J: TRBJ2-5; V: TRBV6-9; size: once
DNA: TGTGCCAGCAGCACCTTAACGTCGACAGGGCTCTGGGAGACCCAGTACTTC; CDR3: CASSTLTSTGLWETQYF; D: TRBD1; J: TRBJ2-5; V: TRBV7-9; size: few
DNA: TGTGCCAGCAGCTTAGACAGAGACACTGAAGCTTCCTTT; CDR3: CASSLDRDTEASF; D: NA; J: TRBJ1-1; V: TRBV7-6; size: once
DNA: TGCGCCAGCAGCTTGGGGGAGGCTTTAGGTGAAAAACTGTTTTTT; CDR3: CASSLGEALGEKLFF; D: NA; J: TRBJ1-4; V: TRBV5-1; size: NA
DNA: TGTGCCAGTAGTATCCAGGGCCAACCGCGAGAGACCCAGTACTTC; CDR3: CASSIQGQPRETQYF; D: NA; J: TRBJ2-5; V: TRBV19; size: NA
DNA: TGTGCCAGCAGTTTATCGGTACGGGCCGAAGCTTTCTTT; CDR3: CASSLSVRAEAFF; D: NA; J: TRBJ1-1; V: TRBV27; size: many
DNA: TGCAGTGCCGCCGCGGGGGGACGGGATCAGCCCCAGCATTTT; CDR3: CSAAAGGRDQPQHF; D: NA; J: TRBJ1-5; V: TRBV20-1; size: few
DNA: TGTGCCAGCCGCGGGTGGCGGAATTCCTACAATGAGCAGTTCTTC; CDR3: CASRGWRNSYNEQFF; D: NA; J: TRBJ2-1; V: TRBV27; size: NA
DNA: TGTGCCAGCAGTGTGCCCCTGGGGGGCAGGGCTTTCTTT; CDR3: CASSVPLGGRAFF; D: NA; J: TRBJ1-1; V: TRBV6-1; size: few
DNA: TGTGCCAGCAATCGAGAAGATAGCAATCAGCCCCAGCATTTT; CDR3: CASNREDSNQPQHF; D: NA; J: TRBJ1-5; V: TRBV2; size: NA
DNA: TGCAGTGCTAGCACAGCTGATAGCAATCAGCCCCAGCATTTT; CDR3: CSASTADSNQPQHF; D: NA; J: TRBJ1-5; V: TRBV20-1; size: many
DNA: TGCAGTGCAGCCGAGAGGGTGTCGAACACTGAAGCTTTCTTT; CDR3: CSAAERVSNTEAFF; D: NA; J: TRBJ1-1; V: TRBV20-1; size: NA
DNA: TGTGCCAGCATTGGGGCCCTCAGCTCTGGAAACACCATATATTTT; CDR3: CASIGALSSGNTIYF; D: NA; J: TRBJ1-3; V: TRBV28; size: NA
DNA: TGTGCCAGCAGCTTAAACGCCCCCACCTACGAGCAGTACTTC; CDR3: CASSLNAPTYEQYF; D: NA; J: TRBJ2-7; V: TRBV11-1; size: many
DNA: TGTGCCAGCATCCCCCAAGGGGCCTCTGGAAACACCATATATTTT; CDR3: CASIPQGASGNTIYF; D: NA; J: TRBJ1-3; V: TRBV28; size: few